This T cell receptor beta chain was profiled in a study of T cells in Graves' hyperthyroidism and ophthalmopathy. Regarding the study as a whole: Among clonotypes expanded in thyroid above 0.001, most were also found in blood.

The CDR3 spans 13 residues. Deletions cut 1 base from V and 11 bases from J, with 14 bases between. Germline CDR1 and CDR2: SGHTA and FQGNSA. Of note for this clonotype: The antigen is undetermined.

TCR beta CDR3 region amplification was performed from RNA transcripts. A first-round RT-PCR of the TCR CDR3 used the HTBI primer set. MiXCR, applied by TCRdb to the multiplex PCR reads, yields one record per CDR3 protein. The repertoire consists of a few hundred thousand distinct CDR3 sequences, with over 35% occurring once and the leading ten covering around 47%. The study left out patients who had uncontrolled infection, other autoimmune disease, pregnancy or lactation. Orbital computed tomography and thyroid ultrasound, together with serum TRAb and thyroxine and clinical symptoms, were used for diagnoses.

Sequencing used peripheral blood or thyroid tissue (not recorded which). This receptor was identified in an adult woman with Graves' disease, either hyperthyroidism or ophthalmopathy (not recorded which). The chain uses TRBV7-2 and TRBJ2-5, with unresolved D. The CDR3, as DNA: TGTGCCAGCAGCTTAGGACTGGAGATGAATCAGTACTTC. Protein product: CASSLGLEMNQYF.